This T cell receptor beta chain was profiled in a study of T cell responses to AZD1222 COVID-19 vaccine. Repertoires were generated with immunoSEQ multiplex PCR, while TCRdb's copy carries only in-frame clones and drops some. The sample lists about 140,000 clones; 80% to 90% were seen once. This clone has just one count. The antigen is unknown. Other DNA sequences within the sample encode an identical CDR3. Findings of the study overall: There were vaccine-associated CD4 TCRs across spike, dominant at 160-218 and 743-854. Repertoires were obtained only post-peak T cell response.

Germline assignment: CDR1 SNHLY and CDR2 FYNNEI. V was trimmed by 0 bases and J by 7 bases, leaving 10 bases between them. The CDR3 runs to 15 residues. The sequenced sample was peripheral blood, obtained on day 0 of AZD1222 vaccination. This receptor was identified in an adult in good health. V gene TRBV2 combines with J gene TRBJ1-6, with TRBD1 as a possible D gene (6 bases). CDR3 nucleotides: TGTGCCAGCAGTGAAGCCACAGGGAGGAATTCACCCCTCCACTTT. The encoded protein is CASSEATGRNSPLHF.